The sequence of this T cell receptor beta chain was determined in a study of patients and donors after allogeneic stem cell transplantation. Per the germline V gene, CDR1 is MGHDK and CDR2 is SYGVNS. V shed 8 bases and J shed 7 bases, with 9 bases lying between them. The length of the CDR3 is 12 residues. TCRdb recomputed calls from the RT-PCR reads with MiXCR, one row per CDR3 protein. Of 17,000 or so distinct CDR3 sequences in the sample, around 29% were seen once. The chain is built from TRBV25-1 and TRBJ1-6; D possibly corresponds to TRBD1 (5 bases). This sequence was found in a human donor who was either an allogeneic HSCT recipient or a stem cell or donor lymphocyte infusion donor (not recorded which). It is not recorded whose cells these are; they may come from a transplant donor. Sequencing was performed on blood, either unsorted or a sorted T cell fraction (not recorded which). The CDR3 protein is CASGGVNSPLHF. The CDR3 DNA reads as TGTGCCAGCGGGGGAGTAAATTCACCCCTCCACTTT.